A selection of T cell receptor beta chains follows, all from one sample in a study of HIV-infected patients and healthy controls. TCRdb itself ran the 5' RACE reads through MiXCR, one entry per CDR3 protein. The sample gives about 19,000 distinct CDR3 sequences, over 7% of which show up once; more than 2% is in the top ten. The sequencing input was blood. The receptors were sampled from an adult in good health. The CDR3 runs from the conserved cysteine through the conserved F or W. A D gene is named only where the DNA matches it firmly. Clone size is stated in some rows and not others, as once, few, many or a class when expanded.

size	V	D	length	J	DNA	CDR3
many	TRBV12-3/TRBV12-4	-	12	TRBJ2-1	TGTGCCAGCAGTTCAGTATACAATGAGCAGTTCTTC	CASSSVYNEQFF
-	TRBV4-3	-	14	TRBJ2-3	TGCGCCAGCAGCCAAGCGGGAGGGGGCAATACGCAGTATTTT	CASSQAGGGNTQYF
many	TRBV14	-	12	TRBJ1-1	TGTGCCAGCAGCCATATCCGGGCTGAAGCTTTCTTT	CASSHIRAEAFF
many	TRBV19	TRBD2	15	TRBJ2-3	TGTGCCAGTACCCTAGGGGCGGGAGGAGGAGATACGCAGTATTTT	CASTLGAGGGDTQYF
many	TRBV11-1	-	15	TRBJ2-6	TGTGCCAGCAGCCGGCGGAGGTTTGGGGCCAACGTCCTGACTTTC	CASSRRRFGANVLTF
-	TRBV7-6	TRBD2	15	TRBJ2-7	TGTGCCAGCAGCTCCGGGACTAGTGGAGTTGACGAGCAGTACTTC	CASSSGTSGVDEQYF
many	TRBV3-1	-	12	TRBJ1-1	TGTGCCAGCAGCCAAGCGAACACTGAAGCTTTCTTT	CASSQANTEAFF
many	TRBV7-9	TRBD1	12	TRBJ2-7	TGTGCCAGCAGTTTTGGACAGGTCGAGCAGTACTTC	CASSFGQVEQYF
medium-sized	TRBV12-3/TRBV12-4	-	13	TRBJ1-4	TGTGCCAGCAGTTTGGGTCCGGGTGAAAAACTGTTTTTT	CASSLGPGEKLFF
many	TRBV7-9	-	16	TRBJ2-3	TGTGCCAGCAGCTTATCACACGGTATGATCACAGATACGCAGTATTTT	CASSLSHGMITDTQYF
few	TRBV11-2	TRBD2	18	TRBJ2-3	TGTGCCAGCAGCTTAGGAGTTAGCGGGGGGGCAAGTGGAGATACGCAGTATTTT	CASSLGVSGGASGDTQYF
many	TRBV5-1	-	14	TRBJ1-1	TGCGCCAGCAGTCGGACGGAAGGAAACACTGAAGCTTTCTTT	CASSRTEGNTEAFF
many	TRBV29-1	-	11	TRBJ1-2	TGCAGCGTTGTGGGGGTCTATGGCTACACCTTC	CSVVGVYGYTF
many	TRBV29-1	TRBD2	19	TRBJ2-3	TGCAGCGTTGAAGATATAACTAAAACTAGCGGGTTGATCACAGATACGCAGTATTTT	CSVEDITKTSGLITDTQYF
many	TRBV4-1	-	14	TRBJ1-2	TGCGCCAGCAGCCAAGTAGGCAGCAACTATGGCTACACCTTC	CASSQVGSNYGYTF
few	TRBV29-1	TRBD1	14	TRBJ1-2	TGCAGCGTAGAGCAGGGGGGAGCTAACTATGGCTACACCTTC	CSVEQGGANYGYTF
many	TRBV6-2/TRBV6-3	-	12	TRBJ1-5	TGTGCCAGCAGTTACGGTTTGACCTCCCAGCATTTT	CASSYGLTSQHF
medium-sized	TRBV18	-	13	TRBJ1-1	TGTGCCAGCTCAGCAGGAATGAACACTGAAGCTTTCTTT	CASSAGMNTEAFF
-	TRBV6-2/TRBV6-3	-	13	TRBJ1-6	TGTGCCGGCAAGGGGTTTGGTGATTCACCCCTCCACTTT	CAGKGFGDSPLHF
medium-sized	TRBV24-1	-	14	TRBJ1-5	TGTGCCACCAGTGACCCGTCACTCAATCAGCCCCAGCATTTT	CATSDPSLNQPQHF